The next 18 T cell receptor beta chains were all read from a single sample in a study of shared clonotypes between healthy human individuals. Measured with immunoSEQ multiplex PCR; TCRdb has only the in-frame clones, and not every one. The data show approximately 980,000 clones, with approximately 76% seen just once and approximately 1.5% held by the top ten. Material: memory CD4+ T cells sorted from blood. Subset given: CD45RA-negative fraction. Receptors originate from a man between 18 and 29 years old in good health.

This sequence joins TRBV6-5 and TRBJ2-7; D is unclear. Germline V gene sequence: CDR1 MNHEY, CDR2 SVGAGI. The ends were cut back, 0 bases at V and 2 bases at J, with 11 bases in the middle. CDR3 size: 15 residues. The CDR3, as DNA: TGTGCCAGCAGTTACTCGCCCAGGTTCACCTACGAGCAGTACTTC. Residues: CASSYSPRFTYEQYF.

The CDR3 reads CASSEYEGRETQYF. CDR3 DNA: TGTGCCAGCAGTGAATACGAGGGCCGGGAGACCCAGTACTTC. The chain joins TRBV25-1 to TRBJ2-5; D might be TRBD2 (5 bases). Germline V gene sequence: CDR1 MGHDK, CDR2 SYGVNS. CDR3 size: 14 residues. V was pared by 0 bases and J by 5 bases, with 10 bases between.

V gene TRBV28 combines with J gene TRBJ1-5; D possibly corresponds to TRBD1 (5 bases). The CDR3 sequence is 14 residues long. Between the trimmed V and J ends, which lost 6 bases and 6 bases, there was a span of 15 bases. CDR1 and CDR2 (germline): MDHEN, SYDVKM. The CDR3 coding sequence is TGTGCCAGCAGGGACAAAATAGCGGGTCAGCCCCAGCATTTT. Its protein product is CASRDKIAGQPQHF.

The chain has TRBV6-1 and TRBJ2-7; weak D call: TRBD2 (8 bases). The CDR3 is 15 amino acids. Trimming took 6 bases from V and 1 from J, leaving 16 bases between them. The germline CDR1 and CDR2 sequences are MNHNS and SASEGT. Written as DNA, the CDR3 is TGTGCCAGCAGGCATAGCGGGACAGAGTCCTACGAGCAGTACTTC. The encoded protein is CASRHSGTESYEQYF.

The sample holds one count of this clone. The chain combines TRBV6-1 with TRBJ1-2; D gene uncertain. Per the germline V gene, CDR1 is MNHNS and CDR2 is SASEGT. Deletions cut 2 bases from V and 0 bases from J, with 10 bases between. The CDR3 runs to 15 residues. The CDR3 DNA sequence: TGTGCCAGCAGTGAAATGACCGGACCTAACTATGGCTACACCTTC. Its protein is CASSEMTGPNYGYTF.

The chain uses TRBV10-2 and TRBJ2-1; D may be TRBD1 or TRBD2 (5 bases each). The V gene's germline CDR1 is WSHSY and CDR2 SAAADI. CDR3 size: 14 residues. Trimming took off 7 bases at V and 2 bases at J, with 12 bases between the two ends. Here the CDR3 DNA reads TGCGCCAGCAAGCGGCAGGGCCCCTACAATGAGCAGTTCTTC. It encodes CASKRQGPYNEQFF.

This clone was seen more than once but under ten times. The V and J genes are TRBV7-9 and TRBJ1-4; no reliable D call. Germline V lookup: CDR1 SEHNR, CDR2 FQNEAQ (reference sequence). V dropped 1 base and J dropped 10 bases, with 22 bases sitting between them. The CDR3 sequence is 17 residues long. The CDR3: CASSLGDSTVARGKLFF. Here the CDR3 DNA reads TGTGCCAGCAGCTTAGGGGATTCAACAGTTGCTCGGGGAAAACTGTTTTTT.

The chain couples TRBV18 to TRBJ2-1; TRBD1 aligns across 8 bases. V was pared by 1 base and J by 9 bases, with 8 bases of the junction left unmatched. Germline values: CDR1 KGHSH, CDR2 LQKENI. The CDR3 spans 15 residues. The CDR3: CASSPLSTGVGEQFF. The CDR3, as DNA: TGTGCCAGCTCACCACTTTCGACAGGGGTCGGTGAGCAGTTCTTC.

The chain joins TRBV28 to TRBJ2-2; perhaps TRBD2 as D (5 bases). The CDR3 has 15 amino acids. The V end lost 4 bases, the J end lost 4 bases, and 13 bases lay between the germline ends. CDR1 and CDR2 from the germline V gene are MDHEN and SYDVKM. The CDR3 sequence: CASSWPGIFTGELFF. CDR3 sequence (DNA): TGTGCCAGCAGTTGGCCGGGGATCTTCACCGGGGAGCTGTTTTTT.

The chain uses TRBV5-1 and TRBJ2-3, with TRBD1 identical over 10 bases. The germline V gene encodes CDR1 SGHRS and CDR2 YFSETQ. The ends lost 5 bases at V and 2 bases at J; junction bases unmatched: 5. The CDR3 contains 15 residues. CDR3 coding DNA: TGCGCCAGCAGTGGGGACAGGGGCCTCACAGATACGCAGTATTTT. It yields the protein CASSGDRGLTDTQYF.

The chain couples TRBV6-6 to TRBJ2-7, with D perhaps TRBD2 (7 bases). CDR1 and CDR2 (germline): MNHNY, SVGAGI (reference sequence). Trimming left V 7 bases short and J 1 base short, with 14 bases between. This CDR3 has 14 residues. The CDR3 reads CASTHKGGSYEQYF. The CDR3 DNA is TGTGCCAGCACACATAAGGGGGGGTCCTACGAGCAGTACTTC.

This clone was observed a few times. This chain joins TRBV6-5 and TRBJ2-7; D unresolved. Germline V gene lookup returns CDR1 MNHEY and CDR2 SVGAGI. Trimming took off 6 bases at V and 3 bases at J, with 9 bases between the two ends. The CDR3 is 12 residues long. CDR3 sequence (DNA): TGTGCCAGCAGACGAGACAACTACGAGCAGTACTTC. This encodes CASRRDNYEQYF.

The CDR3 reads CASSVPGQGSYEQYF. In DNA form, the CDR3 reads TGTGCCAGCAGCGTTCCGGGACAGGGGTCCTACGAGCAGTACTTC. V and J are TRBV5-4 and TRBJ2-7, with TRBD1 matching over 10 bases. With 4 bases clipped from V and 1 base from J, the junction kept 5 bases outside the gene matches. The germline V gene has CDR1 SGHNT and CDR2 YYREEE (reference sequence). The CDR3 consists of 15 residues.

This clone was observed a handful of times. The rearrangement links TRBV7-9 to TRBJ1-2; 8 positions agree with TRBD1. Germline-derived CDR1 and CDR2 are SEHNR and FQNEAQ (reference sequence). With V trimmed by 2 bases and J by 2 bases, 1 base remained unmatched. The CDR3 has 14 amino acids. CDR3 bases: TGTGCCAGCAGCTTACCAGGGGGCAACTATGGCTACACCTTC. This encodes CASSLPGGNYGYTF. Looking up the rest from reference TRBV7-9 and TRBJ1-2 gives the full variable domain: DTGVSQNPRHKITKRGQNVTFRCDPISEHNRLYWYRQTLGQGPEFLTYFQNEAQLEKSRLLSDRFSAERPKGSFSTLEIQRTEQGDSAMYLCASSLPGGNYGYTFGSGTRLTVV.

The chain recombines TRBV18 with TRBJ1-1; D possibly corresponds to TRBD1 (5 bases). The germline gives CDR1 KGHSH, CDR2 LQKENI. Trimming removed 5 bases at V and 1 base at J, with 11 bases between. CDR3 length equals 14 residues. CDR3 protein: CASSSTRGNTEAFF. The CDR3, as DNA: TGTGCCAGCTCATCAACTAGGGGGAACACTGAAGCTTTCTTT.

This rearrangement joins TRBV28 to TRBJ2-7; D possibly uses TRBD1 or TRBD2 (5 bases each). The germline CDR1 and CDR2 sequences are MDHEN and SYDVKM. The CDR3 sequence is 14 residues long. V lost 6 bases and J lost 0, with 12 bases in between. Written as DNA, the CDR3 is TGTGCCAGCAGATCGGGGACGGCCTCCTACGAGCAGTACTTC. Residues: CASRSGTASYEQYF.

The chain links TRBV6-5 to TRBJ1-1; no reliable D call. The V gene's germline CDR1 is MNHEY and CDR2 SVGAGI. The V gene lost 7 bases and the J gene lost 5 bases, with 11 bases spanning the gap. CDR3 size: 12 residues. The CDR3 protein is CASTRWGTEAFF. In DNA form, the CDR3 reads TGTGCCAGCACCCGATGGGGTACTGAAGCTTTCTTT.

The V call is TRBV28, the J call TRBJ1-1; D is unresolved. Trimming cost V 1 base and J 7 bases, with 13 bases left between them. This CDR3 has 14 amino acids. The germline gives CDR1 MDHEN, CDR2 SYDVKM. CDR3 sequence: CASSLSAPGGEAFF. CDR3 in DNA: TGTGCCAGCAGTTTATCTGCCCCCGGTGGTGAAGCTTTCTTT.